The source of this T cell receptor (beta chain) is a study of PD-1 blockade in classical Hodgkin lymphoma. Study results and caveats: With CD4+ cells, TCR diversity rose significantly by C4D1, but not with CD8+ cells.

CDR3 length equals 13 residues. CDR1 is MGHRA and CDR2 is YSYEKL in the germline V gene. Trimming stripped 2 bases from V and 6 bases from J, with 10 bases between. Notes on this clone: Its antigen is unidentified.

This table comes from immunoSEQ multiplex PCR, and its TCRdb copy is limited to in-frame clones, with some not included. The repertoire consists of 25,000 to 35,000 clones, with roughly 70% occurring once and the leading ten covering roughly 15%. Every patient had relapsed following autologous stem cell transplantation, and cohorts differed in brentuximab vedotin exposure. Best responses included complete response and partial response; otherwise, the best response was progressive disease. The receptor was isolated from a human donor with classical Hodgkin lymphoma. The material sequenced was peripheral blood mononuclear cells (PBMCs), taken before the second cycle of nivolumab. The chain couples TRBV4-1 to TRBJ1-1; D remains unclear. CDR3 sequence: CASSQIDRPEAFF. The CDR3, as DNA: TGCGCCAGCAGCCAAATTGATAGGCCTGAAGCTTTCTTT.